The 24 T cell receptor beta chains below were found in one sample sequenced in a study of identifying expanded T cells in peripheral blood. The method was immunoSEQ multiplex PCR; TCRdb's version includes in-frame clones alone and lacks a portion of them. In the table there are roughly 100,000 clones, around nine tenths of which are singletons. The material sequenced was blood. The receptors were sampled from a person between 18 and 75 years old in good health.

The chain recombines TRBV30 with TRBJ1-1, with D uncertain. Germline CDR1 GTSNPN, CDR2 SVGIG (reference sequence). V lost 5 bases, J lost 1 base, and 11 bases lay in between. This CDR3 has 13 residues. In nucleotides, the CDR3 is TGTGCCTGGGGTCCCCCTTGGAACACTGAAGCTTTCTTT. Translated: CAWGPPWNTEAFF.

The rearrangement joins TRBV7-2 to TRBJ2-5; D is unclear. CDR3 size: 12 residues. V was shortened by 2 bases and J by 4 bases, with 5 bases between the two germline ends. Per germline, CDR1 SGHTA and CDR2 FQGNSA. DNA of the CDR3: TGTGCCAGCAGCTTAATACTAGAGACCCAGTACTTC. Its protein product is CASSLILETQYF.

CDR3 nucleotides: TGTGCCAGCTCACCCGGGCCCCGTCGAGGAGATACGCAGTATTTT. It is translated as CASSPGPRRGDTQYF. This rearrangement joins TRBV18 to TRBJ2-3, with D unresolved. Germline CDR1 reads KGHSH; CDR2 reads LQKENI. CDR3 length: 15 residues. The V and J ends lost 3 bases and 5 bases respectively, with 15 bases between them.

The chain joins TRBV27 to TRBJ2-5; D gene unclear. CDR1 MNHEY and CDR2 SMNVEV come from the germline V gene (reference sequence). CDR3 length: 10 amino acids. The V and J ends lost 2 bases and 9 bases respectively, with 4 bases between them. Written as DNA, the CDR3 is TGTGCCAGCAGTTTAGGAGCCCAGTACTTC. Its protein is CASSLGAQYF.

The rearrangement links TRBV29-1 to TRBJ1-3, with D unresolved. The V gene's germline CDR1 is SQVTM and CDR2 ANQGSEA. The CDR3 runs 15 residues. Trimming pared 0 bases from V and 6 bases from J, leaving 15 bases between. CDR3 sequence: CSVEEAGYVENTIYF. The CDR3 bases are TGCAGCGTTGAAGAGGCGGGATACGTTGAAAACACCATATATTTT.

This clone occurred a few times. At one end, the junction sequence differs from germline, possibly due to a read error. The rearrangement joins TRBV28 to TRBJ2-7; D is unclear. Germline assignment: CDR1 MDHEN and CDR2 SYDVKM. The CDR3 is 12 amino acids. Written as DNA, the CDR3 is TGTGCCAGCAGTTTACAAATGGGCGGTCAGGTCTTC. Its protein product is CASSLQMGGQVF.

The chain employs TRBV9 and TRBJ1-1; 7 bases line up with TRBD1. J gave up 0 bases and V 4 bases, and 6 bases lay outside the gene matches. CDR1 and CDR2 from the germline V gene are SGDLS and YYNGEE. This CDR3 comprises 15 residues. This CDR3 is CASSRSGQMNTEAFF. The DNA for the CDR3 is TGTGCCAGCAGCCGGTCGGGACAGATGAACACTGAAGCTTTCTTT.

A remark on this clone: This CDR3 is also generated by other DNA sequences in the sample. CDR3 region: CASSQDGGGTDTQYF. The DNA of the CDR3 is TGCGCCAGCAGCCAAGACGGGGGGGGCACAGATACGCAGTATTTT. This chain connects TRBV4-1 to TRBJ2-3, with 8 bases that match TRBD2. Germline trimming cut 0 bases from V and 1 base from J; bases unmatched to any gene: 0. CDR1 is MGHRA and CDR2 is YSYEKL in the germline V gene. The CDR3 spans 15 residues.

The J gene is TRBJ2-5, the V gene TRBV4-1; 11 bases line up with TRBD2. Germline trimming cut 1 base from V and 5 bases from J; bases unmatched to any gene: 9. Germline V CDR1 and CDR2: MGHRA, YSYEKL. The CDR3 spans 17 residues. CDR3: CASSQGPASGGRETQYF. DNA of the CDR3: TGCGCCAGCAGCCAAGGCCCCGCTAGCGGGGGGCGGGAGACCCAGTACTTC.

The table lists this clone with a few counts. V and J are TRBV6-4 and TRBJ1-1; 7 nucleotides agree with TRBD1. V gave up 3 bases and J gave up 1 base; unmatched junction bases: 2. This CDR3 spans 14 amino acids. Germline-derived CDR1 and CDR2 are MRHNA and SNTAGT. DNA of the CDR3: TGTGCCAGCAGTGAGGGGACAGAGAACACTGAAGCTTTCTTT. Its translation is CASSEGTENTEAFF.

The V call is TRBV9, the J call TRBJ2-2; TRBD1 aligns across 11 bases. With 5 bases clipped from V and 4 bases from J, the junction kept 7 bases outside the gene matches. The CDR3 extends over 16 amino acids. Germline V CDR1 and CDR2: SGDLS, YYNGEE. The CDR3 DNA is TGTGCCAGCAGTTACCGGGACAGGGGGAGCACCGGGGAGCTGTTTTTT. Its translation: CASSYRDRGSTGELFF.

This clone was observed once. This chain uses TRBV7-6 with TRBJ2-1, with 9 nucleotides matching TRBD2. This CDR3 is built from 18 residues. CDR1 and CDR2 (germline): SGHVS, FNYEAQ. Germline trimming cut 1 base from V and 10 bases from J; bases unmatched to any gene: 17. CDR3 DNA: TGTGCCAGCAGCTTAGTCGAGCAGCGGGGGGCTGCAGGGTGGGAGCAGTTCTTC. Amino acids: CASSLVEQRGAAGWEQFF.

The chain is built from TRBV2 and TRBJ1-3; no reliable D call. Germline V gene lookup returns CDR1 SNHLY and CDR2 FYNNEI. Trimming took off 6 bases at V and 5 bases at J, with 11 bases between the two ends. This CDR3 has 13 residues. CDR3 sequence (DNA): TGTGCCAGCAGCCGGGAACTCAGAAACACCATATATTTT. Residues: CASSRELRNTIYF.

The chain combines TRBV30 with TRBJ2-2, with 7 bases lining up with TRBD2. The CDR3 runs to 14 residues. Germline loops: CDR1 GTSNPN, CDR2 SVGIG (reference sequence). J was trimmed by 3 bases and V by 7 bases; bases with no gene match: 8. The CDR3 bases are TGTGCCTTTTGGCGGGAGTGGGACACCGGGGAGCTGTTTTTT. Translation gives CAFWREWDTGELFF.

The chain joins TRBV18 to TRBJ2-7, with TRBD1 matching 7 bases. V was pared by 3 bases and J by 1 base, with 3 bases of the junction left unmatched. CDR3 length: 14 residues. The germline gives CDR1 KGHSH, CDR2 LQKENI. The CDR3 region is CASSPGTASYEQYF. The CDR3 DNA reads as TGTGCCAGCTCACCCGGGACAGCGTCCTACGAGCAGTACTTC.

The chain carries TRBV10-3 and TRBJ1-5; D is ambiguous. The germline CDR1 and CDR2 sequences are ENHRY and SYGVKD. The germline V and J ends were trimmed by 4 bases and 0 bases, with 4 bases remaining between them. The CDR3 spans 13 residues. CDR3 residues: CAISVVSNQPQHF. The DNA of the CDR3 is TGTGCCATCAGTGTAGTTAGCAATCAGCCCCAGCATTTT.

V is TRBV6-1 and J is TRBJ2-2, with unresolved D. The CDR3 contains 14 residues. V was clipped by 6 bases and J by 6 bases, with 14 bases between them. CDR1 and CDR2 (germline): MNHNS, SASEGT. CDR3 sequence reads: CASSLPRQAGELFF. CDR3 sequence (DNA): TGTGCCAGCAGCCTCCCAAGGCAGGCCGGGGAGCTGTTTTTT.

This clone was recorded only once. V is TRBV27 and J is TRBJ1-1; D remains ambiguous. The CDR3 extends over 11 amino acids. Germline V gene sequence: CDR1 MNHEY, CDR2 SMNVEV (reference sequence). Between the trimmed V and J ends, which lost 4 bases and 1 base, there was a span of 1 base. The CDR3 sequence: CASSSNTEAFF. The CDR3 DNA sequence: TGTGCCAGCAGTTCGAACACTGAAGCTTTCTTT.

The chain has TRBV2 and TRBJ2-2, with unresolved D. The V end was cut by 7 bases, the J end by 6 bases, with 9 bases between. The CDR3 spans 12 residues. The germline gives CDR1 SNHLY, CDR2 FYNNEI. In nucleotides, the CDR3 is TGTGCCAGCATTTCGCGGCCCGGGGAGCTGTTTTTT. Encoded protein: CASISRPGELFF.

This sequence joins TRBV6-1 and TRBJ1-1, with 9 nucleotides matching TRBD1. The trim removed 9 bases at V and 7 bases at J, leaving 12 bases unmatched. Germline CDR1 reads MNHNS; CDR2 reads SASEGT. CDR3 length: 14 amino acids. CDR3 bases: TGTGCCAGTAGCCTTTCCGGGACAGGGTTTGAAGCTTTCTTT. It codes for CASSLSGTGFEAFF.

The CDR3 DNA reads as TGTGCCAGCAAGGGACAGGGAAACACAGATACGCAGTATTTT. This translates into CASKGQGNTDTQYF. The rearrangement joins TRBV2 to TRBJ2-3, with 9 bases matching TRBD1. This CDR3 is 14 amino acids long. Germline lookup yields CDR1 SNHLY and CDR2 FYNNEI. V lost 7 bases, J lost 2 bases, and 4 bases stayed unmatched.

J is TRBJ2-1 and V is TRBV5-6, with 13 nucleotides matching TRBD2. The CDR3 extends over 15 amino acids. After removal of 3 bases from V and 6 bases from J, the junction contained 3 bases not matched to a gene. From germline, CDR1 is SGHDT and CDR2 YYEEEE. The CDR3, as DNA: TGTGCCAGCAGCTCAGGACTAGCGGGAGTCAATGAGCAGTTCTTC. Its translation is CASSSGLAGVNEQFF.

This clone was counted a single time. One end of the junction fails to match germline, which may point to a read error. The rearrangement links TRBV5-4 to TRBJ2-5; no reliable D call. Germline values: CDR1 SGHNT, CDR2 YYREEE (reference sequence). This CDR3 is built from 12 residues. CDR3 sequence reads: CATRTSQGTQYF. The CDR3 DNA is TGTGCCACCCGAACAAGTCAAGGGACCCAGTACTTC.

The rearrangement uses TRBV13 and TRBJ1-1; 8 bases agree with TRBD1. The CDR3 totals 16 residues. The germline V gene has CDR1 PRHDT and CDR2 FYEKMQ (reference sequence). The ends lost 2 bases at V and 5 bases at J; junction bases unmatched: 10. CDR3 protein: CASSLFRDRKVTEAFF. CDR3 DNA: TGTGCCAGCAGCTTATTTCGGGACAGGAAAGTGACTGAAGCTTTCTTT.